Below are 7 T cell receptor beta chains sequenced from a single sample in a study of cytomegalovirus exposure and HLA in healthy donors (dated by TCRdb to 2016 to 2017). The library was prepared using the immunoSEQ multiplex PCR assay. The multiplex PCR relied on a mix of 60 forward primers for TCR Vbeta segments and 13 reverse primers for TCR Jbeta segments. The immuneACCESS repertoire file appears here via TCRdb, limited to in-frame rearrangements. These files lack a portion of the clones; in checked studies, under half of the deficit traces to unresolved V genes, and the cause of the others is not known. The sample table on file contains more than 200,000 clones. The ten largest account for approximately 0.98% of the sample. Sequenced input: PBMCs. These TCRs come from a woman aged 25-40 years in good health and CMV-seropositive.

V gene TRBV20-1 combines with J gene TRBJ1-1; 9 bases are a match to TRBD1. This CDR3 spans 11 amino acids. CDR1 is DFQATT and CDR2 is SNEGSKA in the germline V gene (reference sequence). Trimming removed 6 bases from V and 8 bases from J; junction bases left unmatched: 4. In DNA form, the CDR3 reads TGCAGTGCACCCGGACAGGGGGAAGCTTTCTTT. Its protein product is CSAPGQGEAFF.

This chain connects TRBV6-6 to TRBJ1-5, with D unresolved. The CDR3 is 16 residues long. V was clipped by 4 bases and J by 0 bases, with 13 bases between them. CDR1 and CDR2 from the germline V gene are MNHNY and SVGAGI (reference sequence). DNA of the CDR3: TGTGCCAGCAGTTCTATACGGGGAAATAGCAATCAGCCCCAGCATTTT. It yields the protein CASSSIRGNSNQPQHF.

This chain joins TRBV16 and TRBJ1-1; 11 bases line up with TRBD1. The CDR3 is 16 amino acids. Germline CDR1 and CDR2: KGHSY and FQNENV. With V trimmed by 4 bases and J by 5 bases, 9 bases remained unmatched. The CDR3 DNA follows: TGTGCCAGCAGCCCTGGACAGGGGGCCTATAAGACTGAAGCTTTCTTT. This sequence encodes CASSPGQGAYKTEAFF.

The V and J genes are TRBV11-2 and TRBJ2-5, with D perhaps TRBD2 (7 bases). This CDR3 is built from 16 residues. In germline, CDR1 is SGHAT, CDR2 FQNNGV. Deletions cut 0 bases from V and 4 bases from J, with 15 bases between. For the CDR3, the DNA is TGTGCCAGCAGCTTAGATCGTCGGGGGGCAGGAGAGACCCAGTACTTC. Amino acids: CASSLDRRGAGETQYF.

The rearrangement uses TRBV7-9 and TRBJ2-3; perhaps TRBD1 as D (6 bases). The CDR3 runs 15 residues. Between the trimmed V and J ends, which lost 5 bases and 2 bases, there was a span of 14 bases. Germline CDR1 and CDR2: SEHNR and FQNEAQ (reference sequence). CDR3 in amino acids: CASSPGQFITDTQYF. The CDR3 nucleotides are TGTGCCAGCAGCCCCGGACAGTTCATCACAGATACGCAGTATTTT.

This rearrangement joins TRBV12-5 to TRBJ1-5; no clear D gene. The CDR3 is 18 residues long. From germline, CDR1 is LGHNT and CDR2 FRNRAP. V was shortened by 3 bases and J by 0 bases, with 18 bases between the two germline ends. CDR3 sequence reads: CASGFLDDRNDSNQPQHF. CDR3 sequence (DNA): TGTGCTAGTGGTTTCCTAGATGACCGAAACGATAGCAATCAGCCCCAGCATTTT.

Turning to this clone: The identical CDR3 is also encoded by other nucleotide sequences in the sample. The chain couples TRBV7-2 to TRBJ1-5, with 7 bases matching TRBD1. The CDR3 covers 13 residues. Germline V gene data show CDR1 as SGHTA and CDR2 as FQGNSA. V lost 3 bases and J lost 4; bases outside the gene matches: 0. In nucleotides, the CDR3 is TGTGCCAGCAGCTTGACAGGGAATCAGCCCCAGCATTTT. It codes for CASSLTGNQPQHF.